This record covers a single TCR beta chain. This sample was taken from a study of shared clonotypes between healthy human individuals. It was CD45RO-negative cells, positively selected for CCR7, that made up naive CD8 cells, with terminally differentiated effector memory CD45RA+ cells excluded. Per the germline V gene, CDR1 is MGHDK and CDR2 is SYGVNS. CDR3 length: 14 residues. J lost 5 bases, V lost 4 bases, and 7 bases had no gene match. Profiling relied on immunoSEQ multiplex PCR, and the TCRdb table lists in-frame clones only, not all of them. The sample carries about 2 million clones, around 96% recorded once.

Sequenced material: naive CD8+ T cells sorted from blood. The chain uses TRBV25-1 and TRBJ2-7, with 8 bases identical to TRBD2. This receptor was obtained from a man between 18 and 35 years old in good health. The CDR3 loop reads CASSVAGGNNEQYF. In DNA form, the CDR3 reads TGTGCCAGCAGTGTTGCGGGGGGAAATAACGAGCAGTACTTC.